This is a list of T cell receptor beta chains from one sample in a study of cytomegalovirus exposure and HLA in healthy donors. Sequencing used immunoSEQ multiplex PCR; TCRdb keeps in-frame clones, though not all of them. The data show 150,000 to 200,000 clones, approximately 86% seen once. The source material was PBMCs. These receptors all come from a man aged 25 to 40 in good health and CMV-seropositive. The CDR3 runs from the conserved cysteine through the conserved F or W. The order of the fields is J gene, D gene, clone size, V gene, CDR3 protein, CDR3 DNA. D genes are given only for firm matches. Clone sizes are given selectively: once, few, many, or a class where the clone is expanded.

>TRBJ1-2|.|.|TRBV4-3
CASSQAQKSNYGYTF
TGCGCCAGCAGCCAAGCCCAGAAGTCTAACTATGGCTACACCTTC
>TRBJ1-1|.|once|TRBV6-5
CASSYGSVEYGEAFF
TGTGCCAGCAGTTACGGGTCCGTTGAGTATGGTGAAGCTTTCTTT
>TRBJ1-2|.|.|TRBV4-1
CASSRERNGQTLSYGYTF
TGCGCCAGCAGCCGAGAAAGAAATGGACAGACATTATCCTATGGCTACACCTTC
>TRBJ1-2|.|.|TRBV27
CASSLSGGGYTF
TGTGCCAGCAGTTTATCAGGCGGTGGCTACACCTTC
>TRBJ1-5|TRBD1|.|TRBV9
CASSDNRGQPQHF
TGTGCCAGCAGCGACAACAGGGGACAGCCCCAGCATTTT
>TRBJ2-5|.|.|TRBV2
CASKLRLETQYF
TGTGCCAGCAAACTCAGGTTGGAGACCCAGTACTTC
>TRBJ2-5|.|.|TRBV21-1
CASKETQYF
TGTGCCAGCAAAGAGACCCAGTACTTC
>TRBJ2-7|.|once|TRBV6-5
CASSFNYEQYF
TGTGCCAGCAGTTTTAATTACGAGCAGTACTTC
>TRBJ1-2|.|.|TRBV15
CATNAQGHPEEIDDGYTF
TGTGCCACCAACGCTCAAGGACATCCGGAGGAAATTGACGATGGCTACACCTTC
>TRBJ1-5|.|.|TRBV30
CAWSPMGLFNQPQHF
TGTGCCTGGAGTCCCATGGGACTTTTCAATCAGCCCCAGCATTTT
>TRBJ1-6|TRBD1|.|TRBV27
CASSPTGGRLSPLHF
TGTGCCAGCAGTCCAACAGGGGGTCGTCTTTCACCCCTCCACTTT
>TRBJ1-2|TRBD1|.|TRBV7-6
CASSQTGGAHGYTF
TGTGCCAGCAGCCAAACAGGGGGCGCCCATGGCTACACCTTC
>TRBJ2-7|TRBD1|.|TRBV4-3
CASSQEGGQGLHEQYF
TGCGCCAGCAGCCAGGAGGGGGGACAGGGGTTGCACGAGCAGTACTTC
>TRBJ2-1|.|.|TRBV11-2
CASWWQGNDEQFF
TGTGCCAGCTGGTGGCAGGGCAACGATGAGCAGTTCTTC
>TRBJ2-7|.|.|TRBV2
CASRQASSYEQYF
TGTGCCAGCAGACAGGCGAGCTCCTACGAGCAGTACTTC
>TRBJ2-6|.|.|TRBV14
CASGNSGANVLTF
TGTGCCAGTGGGAACTCTGGGGCCAACGTCCTGACTTTC
>TRBJ1-1|.|few|TRBV2
CASSERGGISTEAFF
TGTGCCAGCAGTGAAAGGGGGGGGATTAGCACTGAAGCTTTCTTT
>TRBJ1-6|TRBD1|.|TRBV10-3
CAISEGQGARNSPLHF
TGTGCCATCAGTGAGGGACAGGGTGCTCGAAATTCACCCCTCCACTTT
>TRBJ1-5|.|many|TRBV5-4
CASSWGSNQPQHF
TGTGCCAGCAGCTGGGGAAGCAATCAGCCCCAGCATTTT
>TRBJ1-6|TRBD1|.|TRBV30
CAWTRTGRSPLHF
TGTGCCTGGACCCGGACAGGGCGTTCACCCCTCCACTTT
>TRBJ1-4|TRBD1|once|TRBV7-9
CASSLLGGWEKLFF
TGTGCCAGCAGCTTGCTAGGGGGCTGGGAAAAACTGTTTTTT
>TRBJ2-5|TRBD2|.|TRBV20-1
CSSGGGETQYF
TGCAGTAGCGGGGGTGGGGAGACCCAGTACTTC
>TRBJ2-5|.|.|TRBV9
CASSRGGIQETQYF
TGTGCCAGCAGCCGTGGGGGGATTCAAGAGACCCAGTACTTC
>TRBJ1-1|.|.|TRBV30
CAWSVQENTEAFF
TGTGCCTGGAGTGTACAAGAGAACACTGAAGCTTTCTTT
>TRBJ2-7|TRBD1|.|TRBV5-6
CASSPGTGLYEQYF
TGTGCCAGCAGCCCTGGGACAGGGTTGTACGAGCAGTACTTC
>TRBJ1-1|.|.|TRBV29-1
CSVDPGHPSDTEAFF
TGCAGCGTTGATCCGGGACATCCGTCAGACACTGAAGCTTTCTTT
>TRBJ2-2|TRBD2|.|TRBV10-2
CASSELLAGRGTGELFF
TGCGCCAGCAGTGAGCTGCTCGCCGGGAGGGGCACCGGGGAGCTGTTTTTT
>TRBJ1-4|.|.|TRBV7-9
CASSLRAGEKLFF
TGTGCCAGCAGCTTAAGGGCTGGGGAAAAACTGTTTTTT
>TRBJ2-7|TRBD1|.|TRBV2
CASSEAIGQGSYEQYF
TGTGCCAGCAGTGAAGCGATAGGACAGGGCTCCTACGAGCAGTACTTC
>TRBJ2-5|.|.|TRBV6-6
CASSYISTPETQYF
TGTGCCAGCAGTTACATCAGCACGCCGGAGACCCAGTACTTC
>TRBJ2-2|.|few|TRBV6-5
CASSYRQGNTGELFF
TGTGCCAGCAGTTACCGGCAGGGTAACACCGGGGAGCTGTTTTTT
>TRBJ1-6|.|.|TRBV11-2
CASSRGPIYNSPLHF
TGTGCCAGCAGCCGCGGGCCGATTTATAATTCACCCCTCCACTTT
>TRBJ2-1|.|.|TRBV5-6
CASSLGGTRNEQFF
TGTGCCAGCAGCTTGGGTGGAACGAGAAATGAGCAGTTCTTC
>TRBJ2-7|.|.|TRBV6-5
CASSWRPRQEQYF
TGTGCCAGCAGTTGGAGGCCGCGGCAAGAGCAGTACTTC
>TRBJ1-6|TRBD1|few|TRBV7-9
CASSPRTGNSPLHF
TGTGCCAGCAGCCCCCGGACAGGGAATTCACCCCTCCACTTT
>TRBJ2-4|.|.|TRBV18
CASSPPGGGAAKNIQYF
TGTGCCAGCTCACCACCGGGAGGGGGCGCAGCCAAAAACATTCAGTACTTC
>TRBJ1-4|TRBD1|.|TRBV29-1
CSVGQVINEKLFF
TGCAGCGTGGGACAGGTGATTAATGAAAAACTGTTTTTT